This T cell receptor beta chain emerged from a study of blood T cell repertoires in COVID-19. This CDR3 has 17 residues. V was shortened by 0 bases and J by 3 bases, with 16 bases between the two germline ends. Germline loops: CDR1 SGHTA, CDR2 FQGNSA. Here immunoSEQ multiplex PCR was the method, and the copy in TCRdb shows in-frame clones only, minus some. The repertoire holds approximately 200,000 clones, with approximately 80% as singletons. This TCR came from a human donor with acute or convalescent COVID-19. The donor label of this sample is uncertain. The material sequenced was peripheral blood. The chain links TRBV7-2 to TRBJ2-3; D perhaps matches TRBD2 (5 bases). CDR3 loop: CASSLAPGSVGTDTQYF. Here the CDR3 DNA reads TGTGCCAGCAGCTTAGCCCCGGGGTCGGTTGGGACAGATACGCAGTATTTT.